The clone carrying this TCR beta chain was counted only a few times. The target antigen is unknown. The PCR was carried out with 60 Vbeta primers and 13 Jbeta primers. Sequencing was performed with immunoSEQ multiplex PCR; in TCRdb, only in-frame clones are kept and a portion is missing. The sample has 150,000 or so clones, roughly 78% seen once. This sample was included in a study of cytomegalovirus exposure and HLA in healthy donors. Study context: Approximately 200 million T cells yielded 100 million or so unique TCR beta sequences in earlier analysis.

The CDR3 runs to 15 residues. Per germline, CDR1 SGHTA and CDR2 FQGNSA. Losses at the gene ends were 1 base for V and 4 bases for J; bases not matched to a gene: 2. Study-wide findings and caveats: Among TCR sequences, most were rare, though some public TCRs appeared in many donors. A few CMV-associated chains proved CMV antigen-specific in vitro. In an earlier analysis, about 87% or about 30%: the productive usage of most TCR beta V segments.

The TCR comes from a man aged 35 to 55 in good health and CMV-seropositive. The sequenced sample consisted of PBMCs. V gene TRBV7-2 combines with J gene TRBJ2-1, with 9 bases identical to TRBD2. In DNA form, the CDR3 reads TGTGCCAGCAGCTTAGGGACTAGCGCTTACAATGAGCAGTTCTTC. Its protein is CASSLGTSAYNEQFF.